A single sample gave rise to the 11 T cell receptor beta chains below, sequenced in a study of blood T cell repertoires in COVID-19. Method: immunoSEQ multiplex PCR; TCRdb's copy keeps in-frame clones and lacks some. The data show tens of thousands of clones, roughly nine tenths seen once. The specimen sequenced was peripheral blood. These receptors originate from a man aged 45-65 years with acute or convalescent COVID-19.

The chain combines TRBV29-1 with TRBJ1-2; 10 bases are a match to TRBD1. The CDR3 covers 13 residues. The germline CDR1 and CDR2 sequences are SQVTM and ANQGSEA. Losses at the gene ends were 3 bases for V and 8 bases for J; bases not matched to a gene: 6. CDR3 protein: CSVERQGAEGYTF. In nucleotides, the CDR3 is TGCAGCGTTGAGAGACAGGGGGCGGAGGGCTACACCTTC.

The genes are TRBV19 and TRBJ1-1, with 7 bases fitting TRBD1. The CDR3 has 15 amino acids. Germline values: CDR1 LNHDA, CDR2 SQIVND (reference sequence). V was clipped by 5 bases and J by 0 bases; unmatched bases: 6. The CDR3 nucleotides are TGTGCCAGTAGTGCCCAACAGGGGATGAACACTGAAGCTTTCTTT. It yields the protein CASSAQQGMNTEAFF.

The rearrangement joins TRBV5-1 to TRBJ1-1; 7 bases match TRBD1. J was trimmed by 0 bases and V by 4 bases; bases with no gene match: 12. This CDR3 is 17 amino acids long. Germline V gene lookup returns CDR1 SGHRS and CDR2 YFSETQ. The CDR3 region is CASSPRGSDGMNTEAFF. The CDR3 coding sequence is TGCGCCAGCAGCCCCAGGGGGTCGGACGGAATGAACACTGAAGCTTTCTTT.

The rearrangement uses TRBV7-2 and TRBJ1-5; a possible D gene is TRBD1 (5 bases). The CDR3 spans 15 residues. V dropped 2 bases and J dropped 4 bases, with 12 bases sitting between them. Germline V lookup: CDR1 SGHTA, CDR2 FQGNSA. DNA of the CDR3: TGTGCCAGCAGCTTAATGACAGATCTTAATCAGCCCCAGCATTTT. Protein: CASSLMTDLNQPQHF. Complete variable domain (other parts from reference TRBV7-2 and TRBJ1-5): GAGVSQSPSNKVTEKGKDVELRCDPISGHTALYWYRQSLGQGLEFLIYFQGNSAPDKSGLPSDRFSAERTGGSVSTLTIQRTQQEDSAVYLCASSLMTDLNQPQHFGDGTRLSIL.

The J gene is TRBJ2-7, the V gene TRBV28, with D hard to call. Germline-derived CDR1 and CDR2 are MDHEN and SYDVKM. V lost 5 bases, J lost 6 bases, and 14 bases lay in between. This CDR3 is built from 13 residues. CDR3 protein: CASSPYSLSEQYF. The CDR3 nucleotides are TGTGCCAGCAGTCCTTACTCACTCTCCGAGCAGTACTTC.

The V call is TRBV27, the J call TRBJ1-5; D not certain. This CDR3 is 15 amino acids long. Trimming left V 6 bases short and J 0 bases short, with 12 bases between. The germline gives CDR1 MNHEY, CDR2 SMNVEV (reference sequence). In DNA form, the CDR3 reads TGTGCCAGCAGCACAGCGGAAGATAGCAATCAGCCCCAGCATTTT. Its protein is CASSTAEDSNQPQHF.

V and J are TRBV20-1 and TRBJ1-6; weak D call: TRBD1 (6 bases). Trimming left V 3 bases short and J 7 bases short, with 13 bases between. CDR3 size: 14 residues. Germline-derived CDR1 and CDR2 are DFQATT and SNEGSKA (reference sequence). CDR3 nucleotide sequence: TGCAGTGCTAGTGGAAACAGGGAAAATTCACCCCTCCACTTT. This gives the protein CSASGNRENSPLHF.

This clone was observed once. This chain links TRBV28 with TRBJ1-5, with D perhaps matching TRBD1 (6 bases). Deletions cut 5 bases from V and 6 bases from J, with 14 bases between. The germline CDR1 and CDR2 sequences are MDHEN and SYDVKM. The CDR3 is made up of 14 amino acids. The CDR3 region is CASSGTGLGQPQHF. DNA of the CDR3: TGTGCCAGCAGTGGAACAGGGCTGGGTCAGCCCCAGCATTTT.

The J gene is TRBJ2-1, the V gene TRBV7-9, with D tentatively TRBD2 (7 bases). V was clipped by 5 bases and J by 9 bases, with 17 bases between them. Germline V gene sequence: CDR1 SEHNR, CDR2 FQNEAQ (reference sequence). This CDR3 is 14 amino acids long. CDR3 sequence (DNA): TGTGCCAGCAGCGTCTTGGCGGGGGCGGGTGAGCAGTTCTTC. Residues: CASSVLAGAGEQFF.

This clone has a single count. J is TRBJ2-7 and V is TRBV6-5; maybe TRBD1 (5 bases). The V gene's germline CDR1 is MNHEY and CDR2 SVGAGI. V was trimmed by 6 bases and J by 6 bases, leaving 12 bases between them. This CDR3 has 12 residues. The CDR3: CASSLLGAEQYF. DNA of the CDR3: TGTGCCAGCAGCCTATTAGGGGCCGAGCAGTACTTC.

This clone was observed a handful of times. This rearrangement joins TRBV2 to TRBJ1-2, with D possibly matching TRBD1 (6 bases). Looked up from germline, CDR1 is SNHLY and CDR2 is FYNNEI. V lost 8 bases, J lost 7 bases, and 20 bases lay in between. The length of the CDR3 is 14 residues. As DNA, the CDR3 is TGTGCCAGCTATATTCTTCAGGGGTTGACTGGCTACACCTTC. The encoded protein is CASYILQGLTGYTF.